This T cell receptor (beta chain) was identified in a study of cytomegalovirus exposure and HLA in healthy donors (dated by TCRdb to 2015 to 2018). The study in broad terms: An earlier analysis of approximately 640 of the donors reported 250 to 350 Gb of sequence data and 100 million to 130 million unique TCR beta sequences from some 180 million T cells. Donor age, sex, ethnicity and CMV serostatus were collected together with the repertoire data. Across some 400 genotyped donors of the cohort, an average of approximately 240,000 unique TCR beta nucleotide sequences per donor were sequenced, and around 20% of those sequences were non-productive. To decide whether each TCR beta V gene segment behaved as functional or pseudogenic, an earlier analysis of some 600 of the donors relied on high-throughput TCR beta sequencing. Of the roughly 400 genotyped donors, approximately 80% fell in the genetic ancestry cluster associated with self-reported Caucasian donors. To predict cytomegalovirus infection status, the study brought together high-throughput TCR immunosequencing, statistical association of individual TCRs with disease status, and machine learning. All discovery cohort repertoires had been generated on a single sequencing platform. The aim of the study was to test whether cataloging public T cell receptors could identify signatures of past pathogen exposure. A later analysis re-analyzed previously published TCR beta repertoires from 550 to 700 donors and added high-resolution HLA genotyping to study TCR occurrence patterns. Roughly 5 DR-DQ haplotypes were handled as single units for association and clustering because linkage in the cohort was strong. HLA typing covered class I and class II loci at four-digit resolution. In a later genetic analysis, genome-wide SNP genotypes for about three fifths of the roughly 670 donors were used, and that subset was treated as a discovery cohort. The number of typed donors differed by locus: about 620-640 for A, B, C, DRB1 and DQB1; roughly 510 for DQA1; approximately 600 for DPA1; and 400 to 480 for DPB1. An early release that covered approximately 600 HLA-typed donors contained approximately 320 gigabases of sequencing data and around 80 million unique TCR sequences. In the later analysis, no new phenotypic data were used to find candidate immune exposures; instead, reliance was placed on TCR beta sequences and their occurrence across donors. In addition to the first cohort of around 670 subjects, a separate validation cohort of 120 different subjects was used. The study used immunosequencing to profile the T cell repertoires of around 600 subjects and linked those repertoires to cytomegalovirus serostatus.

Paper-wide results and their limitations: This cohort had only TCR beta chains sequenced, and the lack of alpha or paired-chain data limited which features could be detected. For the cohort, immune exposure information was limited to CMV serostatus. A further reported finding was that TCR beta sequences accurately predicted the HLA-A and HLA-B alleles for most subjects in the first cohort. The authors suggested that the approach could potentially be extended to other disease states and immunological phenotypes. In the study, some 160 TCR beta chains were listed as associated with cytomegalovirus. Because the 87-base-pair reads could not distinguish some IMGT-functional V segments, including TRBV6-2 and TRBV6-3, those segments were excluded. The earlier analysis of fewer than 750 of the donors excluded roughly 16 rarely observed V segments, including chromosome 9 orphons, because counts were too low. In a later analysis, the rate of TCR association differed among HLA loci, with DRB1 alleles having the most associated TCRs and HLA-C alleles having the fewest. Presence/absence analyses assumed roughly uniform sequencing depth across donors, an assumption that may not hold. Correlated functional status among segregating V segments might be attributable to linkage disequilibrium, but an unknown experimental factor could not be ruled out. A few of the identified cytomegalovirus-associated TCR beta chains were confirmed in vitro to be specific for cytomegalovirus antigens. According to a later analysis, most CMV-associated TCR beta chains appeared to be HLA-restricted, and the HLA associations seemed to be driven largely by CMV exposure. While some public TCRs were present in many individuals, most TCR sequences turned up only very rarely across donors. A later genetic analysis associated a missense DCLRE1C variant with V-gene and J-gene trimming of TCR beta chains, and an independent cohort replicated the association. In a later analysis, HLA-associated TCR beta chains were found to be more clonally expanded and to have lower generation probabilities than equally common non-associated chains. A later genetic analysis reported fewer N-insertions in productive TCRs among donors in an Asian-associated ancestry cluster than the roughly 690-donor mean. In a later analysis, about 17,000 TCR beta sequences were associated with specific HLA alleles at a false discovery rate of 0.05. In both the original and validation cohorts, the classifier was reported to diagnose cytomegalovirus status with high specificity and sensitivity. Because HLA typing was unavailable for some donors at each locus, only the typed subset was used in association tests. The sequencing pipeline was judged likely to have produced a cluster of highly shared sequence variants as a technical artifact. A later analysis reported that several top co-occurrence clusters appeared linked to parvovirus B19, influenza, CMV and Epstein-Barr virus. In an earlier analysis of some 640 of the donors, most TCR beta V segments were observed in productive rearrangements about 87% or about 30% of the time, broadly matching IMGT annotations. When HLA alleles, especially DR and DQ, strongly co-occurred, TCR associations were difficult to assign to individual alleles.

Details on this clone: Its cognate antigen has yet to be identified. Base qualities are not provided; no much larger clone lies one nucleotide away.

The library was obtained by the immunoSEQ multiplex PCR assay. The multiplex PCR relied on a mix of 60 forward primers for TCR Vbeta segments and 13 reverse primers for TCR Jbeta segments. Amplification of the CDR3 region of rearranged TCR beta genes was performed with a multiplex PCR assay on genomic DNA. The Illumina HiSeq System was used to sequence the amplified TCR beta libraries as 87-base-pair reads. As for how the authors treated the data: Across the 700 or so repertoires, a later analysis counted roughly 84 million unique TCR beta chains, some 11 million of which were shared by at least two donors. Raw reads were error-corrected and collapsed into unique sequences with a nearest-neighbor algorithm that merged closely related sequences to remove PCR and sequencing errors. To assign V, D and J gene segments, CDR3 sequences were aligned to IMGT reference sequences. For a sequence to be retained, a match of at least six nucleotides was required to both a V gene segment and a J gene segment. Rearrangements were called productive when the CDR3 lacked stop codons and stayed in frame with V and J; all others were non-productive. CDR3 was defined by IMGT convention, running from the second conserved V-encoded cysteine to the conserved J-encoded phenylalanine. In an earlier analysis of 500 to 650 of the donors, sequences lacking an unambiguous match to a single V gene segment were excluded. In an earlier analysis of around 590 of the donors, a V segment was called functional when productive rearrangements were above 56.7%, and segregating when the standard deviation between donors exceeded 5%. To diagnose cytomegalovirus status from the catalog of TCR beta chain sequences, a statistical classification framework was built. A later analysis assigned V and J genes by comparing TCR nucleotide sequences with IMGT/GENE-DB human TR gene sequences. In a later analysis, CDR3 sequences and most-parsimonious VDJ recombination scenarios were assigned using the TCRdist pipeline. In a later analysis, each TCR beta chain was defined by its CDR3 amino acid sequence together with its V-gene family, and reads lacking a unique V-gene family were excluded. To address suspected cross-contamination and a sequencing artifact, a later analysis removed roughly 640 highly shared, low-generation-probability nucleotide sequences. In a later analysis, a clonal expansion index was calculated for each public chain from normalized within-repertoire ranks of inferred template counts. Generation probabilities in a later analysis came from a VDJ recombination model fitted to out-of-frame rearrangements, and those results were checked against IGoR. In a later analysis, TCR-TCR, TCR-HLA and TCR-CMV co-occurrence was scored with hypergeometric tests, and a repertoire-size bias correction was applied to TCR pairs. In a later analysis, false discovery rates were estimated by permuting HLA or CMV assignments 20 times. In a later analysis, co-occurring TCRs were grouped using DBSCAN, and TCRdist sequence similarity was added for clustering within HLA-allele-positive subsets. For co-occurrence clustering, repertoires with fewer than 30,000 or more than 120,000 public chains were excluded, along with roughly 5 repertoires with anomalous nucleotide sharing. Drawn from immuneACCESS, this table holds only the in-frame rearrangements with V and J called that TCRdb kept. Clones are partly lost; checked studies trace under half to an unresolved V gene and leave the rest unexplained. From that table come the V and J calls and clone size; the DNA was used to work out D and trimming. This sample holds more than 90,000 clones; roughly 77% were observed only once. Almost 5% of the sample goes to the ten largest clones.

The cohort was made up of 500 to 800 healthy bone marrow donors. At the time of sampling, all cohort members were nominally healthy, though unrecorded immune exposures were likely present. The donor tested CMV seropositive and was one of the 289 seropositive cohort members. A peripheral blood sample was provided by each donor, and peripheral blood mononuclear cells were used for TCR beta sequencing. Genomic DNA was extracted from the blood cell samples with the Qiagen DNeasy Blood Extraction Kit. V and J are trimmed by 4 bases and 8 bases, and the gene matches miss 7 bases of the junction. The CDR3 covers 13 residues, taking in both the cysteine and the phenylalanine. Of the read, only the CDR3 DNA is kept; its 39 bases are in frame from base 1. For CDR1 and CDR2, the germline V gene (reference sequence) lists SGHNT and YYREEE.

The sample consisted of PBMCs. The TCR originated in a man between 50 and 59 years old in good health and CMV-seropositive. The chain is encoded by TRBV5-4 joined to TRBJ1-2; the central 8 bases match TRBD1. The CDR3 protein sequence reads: CASSPGQGGGYTF. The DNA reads TGTGCCAGCAGCCCTGGACAGGGTGGGGGCTACACCTTC.